Shown below are 9 T cell receptor beta chains from a single sample sequenced in a study of blood T cells in healthy people across ages. A J-beta primer mix and a sample-barcoded 5' primer were used in a second PCR of roughly 7 to 12 cycles. MiXCR was run by TCRdb on the 5' RACE reads, yielding one entry per CDR3 protein. In the table there are 550,000 to 750,000 distinct CDR3 sequences, around 20% of which are singletons. Sequencing was carried out using blood. Receptors originate from a man between 65 and 85 years old in good health.

The gene calls are TRBV20-1 and TRBJ2-5; the match to TRBD2 covers 12 bases. Germline V gene sequence: CDR1 DFQATT, CDR2 SNEGSKA (reference sequence). The V segment lost 5 bases and the J segment 4 bases; nucleotides outside the gene matches: 8. This CDR3 has 15 amino acids. CDR3 nucleotides: TGCAGTGCTGGCACGACTAGCGGGAGAGGAGAGACCCAGTACTTC. Protein sequence: CSAGTTSGRGETQYF.

This clonotype was seen more than once but under ten times. V usage is TRBV19 and J usage is TRBJ2-2; 10 bases are shared with TRBD1. The CDR3 is 14 amino acids. Trimming cost V 6 bases and J 7 bases; bases outside gene matches: 5. CDR1 LNHDA and CDR2 SQIVND come from the germline V gene (reference sequence). The CDR3: CASRGGQGFGELFF. Here the CDR3 DNA reads TGTGCCAGTAGGGGGGGACAGGGGTTCGGGGAGCTGTTTTTT.

The chain combines TRBV29-1 with TRBJ1-1, with TRBD1 matching over 9 bases. Germline V gene data show CDR1 as SQVTM and CDR2 as ANQGSEA. Trimming cost V 7 bases and J 3 bases; bases outside gene matches: 6. This CDR3 is built from 13 residues. CDR3 DNA sequence: TGCAGCGCAAGGACAGGGGAGGACACTGAAGCTTTCTTT. Amino acids: CSARTGEDTEAFF.

The chain is built from TRBV20-1 and TRBJ2-5; TRBD2 matches 9 bases. The J call may be in error: the DNA end matches TRBJ2-7 better. Germline values: CDR1 DFQATT, CDR2 SNEGSKA (reference sequence). The CDR3 has 13 residues. The CDR3 nucleotides read TGCAGTGCACCTGGACTAGCGACCTACGAGCAGTACTTC. Translated: CSAPGLATYEQYF.

This clonotype was counted only a few times. The chain has TRBV7-2 and TRBJ2-5; either TRBD1 or TRBD2 may fit D (6 bases each). Matching the DNA end better, TRBJ2-1 makes the J call doubtful. Germline V gene data show CDR1 as SGHTA and CDR2 as FQGNSA. The CDR3 spans 14 residues. CDR3 coding DNA: TGTGCCAGCAGGTCCGGGACATGGGGGGATGAGCAGTTCTTC. Residues: CASRSGTWGDEQFF.

This clonotype was detected only a few times. This chain links TRBV15 with TRBJ1-4, with TRBD1 matching 7 bases. The germline gives CDR1 LNHNV, CDR2 YYDKDF (reference sequence). The CDR3 has 15 amino acids. The V segment lost 1 base and the J segment 10 bases; nucleotides outside the gene matches: 9. This CDR3 reads CATSRGGTEVGKLFF. As DNA, the CDR3 is TGTGCCACCAGCAGAGGGGGGACAGAGGTTGGAAAACTGTTTTTT.

This chain links TRBV9 with TRBJ1-4; tentative D call: TRBD1 (5 bases). V lost 1 base, J lost 7 bases, and 17 bases lay in between. This CDR3 contains 16 residues. Per germline, CDR1 SGDLS and CDR2 YYNGEE. DNA for the CDR3: TGTGCCAGCAGCGTATCCCCTCGGGGGGAAGTTGAAAAACTGTTTTTT. Translated, it gives CASSVSPRGEVEKLFF.

This clonotype has ten or more counts. This chain connects TRBV7-2 to TRBJ2-1; TRBD2 matches at 11 bases. Trimming took 4 bases from V and 8 from J; bases not matched to a gene: 7. From germline, CDR1 is SGHTA and CDR2 FQGNSA. This CDR3 is 15 amino acids long. The CDR3 nucleotides are TGTGCCAGCAGCTCCTTAGCGGGAGGGCCCTATGAGCAGTTCTTC. It encodes CASSSLAGGPYEQFF.

This clonotype was observed a handful of times. V usage is TRBV20-1 and J usage is TRBJ2-4, with unresolved D. Trimming cost V 6 bases and J 3 bases, with 18 bases left between them. The CDR3 totals 15 residues. Germline loops: CDR1 DFQATT, CDR2 SNEGSKA (reference sequence). The CDR3 reads CSANRLGSGKNIQYF. In DNA, the CDR3 is TGCAGTGCCAACAGATTGGGGTCGGGCAAAAACATTCAGTACTTC.